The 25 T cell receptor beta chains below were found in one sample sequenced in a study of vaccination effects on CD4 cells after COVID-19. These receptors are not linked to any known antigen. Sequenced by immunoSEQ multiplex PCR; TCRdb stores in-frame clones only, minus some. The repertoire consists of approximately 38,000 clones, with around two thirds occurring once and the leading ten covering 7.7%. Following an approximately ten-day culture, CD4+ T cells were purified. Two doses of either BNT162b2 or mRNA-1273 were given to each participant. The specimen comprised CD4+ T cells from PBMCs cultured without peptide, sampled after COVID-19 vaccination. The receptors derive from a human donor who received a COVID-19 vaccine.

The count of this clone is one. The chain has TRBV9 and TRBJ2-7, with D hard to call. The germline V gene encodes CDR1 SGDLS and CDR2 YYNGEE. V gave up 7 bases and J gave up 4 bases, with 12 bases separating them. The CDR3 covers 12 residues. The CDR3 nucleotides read TGTGCCAGCGCTAACACCCAATACGAGCAGTACTTC. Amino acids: CASANTQYEQYF.

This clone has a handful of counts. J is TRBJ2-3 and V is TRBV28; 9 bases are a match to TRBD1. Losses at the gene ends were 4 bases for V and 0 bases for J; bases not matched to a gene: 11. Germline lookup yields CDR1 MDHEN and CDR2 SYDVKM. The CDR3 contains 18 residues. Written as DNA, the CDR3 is TGTGCCAGCAGTTCCCCCCTAACAGGGGGCTCAAGCACAGATACGCAGTATTTT. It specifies CASSSPLTGGSSTDTQYF.

In nucleotides, the CDR3 is TGCGCCAGCAGCCAGGCGGGACAGGGGAATGAAAAACTGTTTTTT. It encodes CASSQAGQGNEKLFF. The chain uses TRBV5-1 and TRBJ1-4; TRBD1 agrees at 10 bases. CDR1 is SGHRS and CDR2 is YFSETQ in the germline V gene. The CDR3 contains 15 residues. V shed 4 bases, J shed 5 bases, and the junction held 5 bases outside the gene matches.

The CDR3 bases are TGTGCCAGCAGCCAAGGTCTAGGGCTTGGCTACACCTTC. Its protein product is CASSQGLGLGYTF. V and J are TRBV14 and TRBJ1-2; no reliable D call. Germline V CDR1 and CDR2: SGHDN, FVKESK. Trimming removed 1 base from V and 7 bases from J, with 10 bases in between. The length of the CDR3 is 13 residues.

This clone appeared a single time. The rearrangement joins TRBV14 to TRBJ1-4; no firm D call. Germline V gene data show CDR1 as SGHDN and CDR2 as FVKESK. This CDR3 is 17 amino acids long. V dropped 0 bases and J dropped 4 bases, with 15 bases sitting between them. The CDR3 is CASSQERANRINEKLFF. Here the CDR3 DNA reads TGTGCCAGCAGCCAAGAAAGGGCGAACCGGATTAATGAAAAACTGTTTTTT.

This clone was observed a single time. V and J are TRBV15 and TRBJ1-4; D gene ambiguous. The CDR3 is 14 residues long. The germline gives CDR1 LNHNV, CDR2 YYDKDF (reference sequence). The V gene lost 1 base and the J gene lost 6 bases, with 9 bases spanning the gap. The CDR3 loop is CATSRVRRYEKLFF. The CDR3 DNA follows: TGTGCCACCAGCAGAGTTCGGCGTTATGAAAAACTGTTTTTT.

CDR3 in amino acids: CASSLEGLAGGPTTYEQYF. The CDR3 bases are TGTGCCAGCAGCTTAGAAGGACTAGCGGGAGGGCCGACAACCTACGAGCAGTACTTC. J is TRBJ2-7 and V is TRBV7-9; 15 bases align to TRBD2. The CDR3 is 19 residues long. CDR1 SEHNR and CDR2 FQNEAQ come from the germline V gene (reference sequence). Trimming removed 1 base from V and 2 bases from J; junction bases left unmatched: 9.

CDR3 amino acids: CASSGARGRPYEQYF. The CDR3 DNA sequence: TGTGCCAGCAGCGGGGCCAGGGGGAGGCCCTACGAGCAGTACTTC. V and J are TRBV5-8 and TRBJ2-7, with D possibly being TRBD1 (7 bases). Per germline, CDR1 SGHTS and CDR2 YDEGEE. This CDR3 contains 15 residues. Trimming removed 4 bases from V and 2 bases from J, with 16 bases in between.

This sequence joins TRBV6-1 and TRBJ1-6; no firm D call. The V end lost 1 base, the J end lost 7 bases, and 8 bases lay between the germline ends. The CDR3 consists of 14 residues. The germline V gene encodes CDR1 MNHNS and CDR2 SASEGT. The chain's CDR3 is CASSEVRGNSPLHF. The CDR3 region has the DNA TGTGCCAGCAGTGAAGTGAGAGGGAATTCACCCCTCCACTTT.

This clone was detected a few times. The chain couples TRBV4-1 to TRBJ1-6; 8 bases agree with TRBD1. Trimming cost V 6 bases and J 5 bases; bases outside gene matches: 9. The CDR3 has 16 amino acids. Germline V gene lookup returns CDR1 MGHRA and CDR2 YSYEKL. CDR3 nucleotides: TGCGCCAGCAGAGCGGGGACAGGCATTCATAATTCACCCCTCCACTTT. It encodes CASRAGTGIHNSPLHF.

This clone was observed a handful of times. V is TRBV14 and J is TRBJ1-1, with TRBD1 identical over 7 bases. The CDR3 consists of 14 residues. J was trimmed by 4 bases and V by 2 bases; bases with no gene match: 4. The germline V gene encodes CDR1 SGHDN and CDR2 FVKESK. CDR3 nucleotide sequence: TGTGCCAGCAGCCAAACAGGGGTAGGCACTGAAGCTTTCTTT. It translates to CASSQTGVGTEAFF.

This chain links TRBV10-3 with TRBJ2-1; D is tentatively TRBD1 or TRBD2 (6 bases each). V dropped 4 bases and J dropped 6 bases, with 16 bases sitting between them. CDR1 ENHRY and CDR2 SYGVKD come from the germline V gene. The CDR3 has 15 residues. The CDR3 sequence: CAISGGGLESNEQFF. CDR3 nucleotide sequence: TGTGCCATCAGTGGTGGGGGGCTTGAATCCAATGAGCAGTTCTTC.

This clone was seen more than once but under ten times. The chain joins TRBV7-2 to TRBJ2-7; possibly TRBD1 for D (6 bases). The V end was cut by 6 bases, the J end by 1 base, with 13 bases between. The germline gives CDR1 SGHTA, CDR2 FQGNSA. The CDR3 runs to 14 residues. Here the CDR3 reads CASSIQGKSYEQYF. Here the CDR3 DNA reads TGTGCCAGCAGTATCCAGGGGAAATCCTACGAGCAGTACTTC. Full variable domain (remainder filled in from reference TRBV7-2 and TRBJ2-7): GAGVSQSPSNKVTEKGKDVELRCDPISGHTALYWYRQSLGQGLEFLIYFQGNSAPDKSGLPSDRFSAERTGGSVSTLTIQRTQQEDSAVYLCASSIQGKSYEQYFGPGTRLTVT.

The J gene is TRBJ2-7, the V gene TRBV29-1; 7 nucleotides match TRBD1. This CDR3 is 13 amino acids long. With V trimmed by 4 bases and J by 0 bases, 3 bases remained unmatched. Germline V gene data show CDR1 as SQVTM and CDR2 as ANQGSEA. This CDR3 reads CSVGQGSSYEQYF. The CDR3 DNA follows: TGCAGCGTTGGACAGGGAAGCTCCTACGAGCAGTACTTC.

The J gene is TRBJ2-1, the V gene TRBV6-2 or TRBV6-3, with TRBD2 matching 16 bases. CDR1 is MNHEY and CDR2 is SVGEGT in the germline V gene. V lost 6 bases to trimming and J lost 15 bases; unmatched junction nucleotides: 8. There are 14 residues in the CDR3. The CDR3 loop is CASSPGLAGGPGFF. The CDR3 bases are TGTGCCAGCAGCCCGGGACTAGCGGGAGGGCCAGGGTTCTTC.

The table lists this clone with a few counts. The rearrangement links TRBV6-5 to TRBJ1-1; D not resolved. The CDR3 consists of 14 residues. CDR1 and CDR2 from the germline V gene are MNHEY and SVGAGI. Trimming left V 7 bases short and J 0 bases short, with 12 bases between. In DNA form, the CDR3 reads TGTGCCAGCACCCTAGGAGTGGTGAACACTGAAGCTTTCTTT. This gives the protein CASTLGVVNTEAFF.

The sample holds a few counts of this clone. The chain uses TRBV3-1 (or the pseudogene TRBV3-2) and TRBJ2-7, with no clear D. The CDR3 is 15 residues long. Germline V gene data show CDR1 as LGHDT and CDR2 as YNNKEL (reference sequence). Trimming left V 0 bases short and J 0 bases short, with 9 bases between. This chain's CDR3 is CASSQELLPSYEQYF. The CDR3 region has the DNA TGTGCCAGCAGCCAAGAGCTCCTCCCCTCCTACGAGCAGTACTTC.

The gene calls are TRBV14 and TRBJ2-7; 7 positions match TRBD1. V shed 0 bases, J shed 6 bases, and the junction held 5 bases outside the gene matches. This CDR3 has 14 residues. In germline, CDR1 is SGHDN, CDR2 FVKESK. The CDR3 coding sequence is TGTGCCAGCAGCCAAGAAAAGGGGGCGAGCGAGCAGTACTTC. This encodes CASSQEKGASEQYF.

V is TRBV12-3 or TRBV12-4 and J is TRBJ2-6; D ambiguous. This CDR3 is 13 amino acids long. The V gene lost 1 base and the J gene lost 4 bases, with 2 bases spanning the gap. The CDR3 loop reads CASSLGGANVLTF. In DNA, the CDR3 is TGTGCCAGCAGTTTAGGCGGGGCCAACGTCCTGACTTTC.

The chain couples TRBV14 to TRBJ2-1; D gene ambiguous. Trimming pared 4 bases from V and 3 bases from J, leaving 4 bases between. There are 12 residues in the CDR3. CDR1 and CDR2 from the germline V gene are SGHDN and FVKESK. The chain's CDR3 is CASSPDYNEQFF. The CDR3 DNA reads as TGTGCCAGCAGCCCCGACTACAATGAGCAGTTCTTC. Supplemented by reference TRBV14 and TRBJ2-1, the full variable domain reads EAGVTQFPSHSVIEKGQTVTLRCDPISGHDNLYWYRRVMGKEIKFLLHFVKESKQDESGMPNNRFLAERTGGTYSTLKVQPAELEDSGVYFCASSPDYNEQFFGPGTRLTVL.

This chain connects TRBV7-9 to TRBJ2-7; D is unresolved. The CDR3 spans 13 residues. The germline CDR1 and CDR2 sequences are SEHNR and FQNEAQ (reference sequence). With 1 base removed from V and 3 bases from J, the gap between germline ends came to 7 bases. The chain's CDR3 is CASSLVAVYEQYF. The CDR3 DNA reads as TGTGCCAGCAGCTTAGTAGCAGTCTACGAGCAGTACTTC.

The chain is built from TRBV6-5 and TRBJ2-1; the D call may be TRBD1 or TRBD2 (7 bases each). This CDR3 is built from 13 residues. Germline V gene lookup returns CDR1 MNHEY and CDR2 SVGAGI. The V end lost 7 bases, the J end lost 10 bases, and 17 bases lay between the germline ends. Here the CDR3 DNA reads TGTGCCAGCACCCAAAGGGGAGGGGGCGAGCAGTTCTTC. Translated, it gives CASTQRGGGEQFF.

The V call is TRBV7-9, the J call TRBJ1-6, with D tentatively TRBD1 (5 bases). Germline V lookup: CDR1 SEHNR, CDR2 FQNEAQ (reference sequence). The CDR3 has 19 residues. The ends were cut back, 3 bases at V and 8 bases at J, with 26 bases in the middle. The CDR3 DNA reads TGTGCCAGCAGCTTTGGTCCGGGGGACCTATATCTCCCGGATTCACCCCTCCACTTT. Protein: CASSFGPGDLYLPDSPLHF.

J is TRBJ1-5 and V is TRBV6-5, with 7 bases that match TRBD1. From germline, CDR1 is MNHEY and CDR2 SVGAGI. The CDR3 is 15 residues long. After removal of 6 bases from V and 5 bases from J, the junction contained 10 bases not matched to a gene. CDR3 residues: CASSPGTVAYQPQHF. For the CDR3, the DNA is TGTGCCAGCAGCCCCGGGACAGTGGCATATCAGCCCCAGCATTTT.

CDR3 region: CAWTRQGSYEQYF. CDR3 DNA: TGTGCCTGGACTAGACAGGGCTCCTACGAGCAGTACTTC. The chain has TRBV30 and TRBJ2-7; 7 bases line up with TRBD1. Germline assignment: CDR1 GTSNPN and CDR2 SVGIG (reference sequence). The CDR3 is 13 amino acids. J lost 0 bases, V lost 4 bases, and 3 bases had no gene match.